The following is a T cell receptor (beta chain) sequence with its context. Primers: 60 V beta forward and 13 J beta reverse. Generated by immunoSEQ multiplex PCR, the TCRdb table keeps only in-frame clones and is missing some. The data contain more than 95,000 clones, 90% of them singletons. The time point denotes: after dendritic cell vaccination, including at tumor progression/relapse. Isocitrate dehydrogenase mutation was absent in all glioblastoma patients. This specimen belongs to a study of glioma-infiltrating T cells after dendritic cell vaccination. V lost 3 bases and J lost 4; bases outside the gene matches: 3. Germline CDR1 and CDR2: KGHSH and LQKENI. This CDR3 is 14 amino acids long.

The chain links TRBV18 to TRBJ2-7, with 10 bases identical to TRBD2. This clonotype was obtained from a human donor with glioblastoma. The sample in question was blood, obtained after dendritic cell vaccination. The CDR3 DNA sequence: TGTGCCAGCTCACCTCCTAGCGGGAGATACGAGCAGTACTTC. Translating gives CASSPPSGRYEQYF. The variable domain in full, with the rest retrieved from reference TRBV18 and TRBJ2-7, is NAGVMQNPRHLVRRRGQEARLRCSPMKGHSHVYWYRQLPEEGLKFMVYLQKENIIDESGMPKERFSAEFPKEGPSILRIQQVVRGDSAAYFCASSPPSGRYEQYFGPGTRLTVT.